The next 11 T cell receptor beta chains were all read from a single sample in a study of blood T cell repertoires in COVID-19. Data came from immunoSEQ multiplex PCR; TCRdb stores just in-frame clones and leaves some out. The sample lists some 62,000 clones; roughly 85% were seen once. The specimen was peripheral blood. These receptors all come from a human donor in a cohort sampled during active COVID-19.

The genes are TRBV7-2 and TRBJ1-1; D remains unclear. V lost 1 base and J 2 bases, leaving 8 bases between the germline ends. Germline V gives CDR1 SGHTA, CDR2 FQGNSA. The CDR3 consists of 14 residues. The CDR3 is CASSLVVLNTEAFF. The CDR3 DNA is TGTGCCAGCAGCTTAGTCGTCCTAAACACTGAAGCTTTCTTT.

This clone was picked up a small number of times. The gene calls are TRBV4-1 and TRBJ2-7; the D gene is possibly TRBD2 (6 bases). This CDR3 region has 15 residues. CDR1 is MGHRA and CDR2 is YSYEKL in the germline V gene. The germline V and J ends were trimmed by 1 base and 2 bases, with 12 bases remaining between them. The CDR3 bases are TGCGCCAGCAGCCAAGCCCCGGGGGAGACCTACGAGCAGTACTTC. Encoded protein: CASSQAPGETYEQYF.

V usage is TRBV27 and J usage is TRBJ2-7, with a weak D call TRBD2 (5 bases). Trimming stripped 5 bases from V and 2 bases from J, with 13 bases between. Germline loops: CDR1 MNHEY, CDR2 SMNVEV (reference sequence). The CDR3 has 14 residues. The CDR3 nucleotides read TGTGCCAGCAGTCCGCGACTAAACCCCTACGAGCAGTACTTC. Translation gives CASSPRLNPYEQYF.

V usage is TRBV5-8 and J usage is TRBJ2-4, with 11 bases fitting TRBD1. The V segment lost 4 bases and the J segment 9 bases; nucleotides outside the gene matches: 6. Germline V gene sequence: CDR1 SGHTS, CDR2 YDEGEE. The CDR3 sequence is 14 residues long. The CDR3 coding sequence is TGTGCCAGCAGCCTGGCCGGGACAGGGGGCATTCAGTACTTC. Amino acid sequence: CASSLAGTGGIQYF.

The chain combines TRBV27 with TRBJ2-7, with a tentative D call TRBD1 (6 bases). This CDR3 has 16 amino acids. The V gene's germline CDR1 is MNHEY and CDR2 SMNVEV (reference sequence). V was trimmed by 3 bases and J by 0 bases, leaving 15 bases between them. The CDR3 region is CASSFSGARSSYEQYF. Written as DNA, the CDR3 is TGTGCCAGCAGTTTTTCAGGGGCTCGGAGCTCCTACGAGCAGTACTTC.

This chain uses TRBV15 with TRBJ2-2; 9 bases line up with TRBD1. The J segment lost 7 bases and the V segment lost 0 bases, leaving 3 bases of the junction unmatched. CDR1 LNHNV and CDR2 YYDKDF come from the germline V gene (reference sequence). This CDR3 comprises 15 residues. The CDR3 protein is CATSRETGGYGELFF. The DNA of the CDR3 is TGTGCCACCAGCAGAGAAACAGGGGGCTACGGGGAGCTGTTTTTT.

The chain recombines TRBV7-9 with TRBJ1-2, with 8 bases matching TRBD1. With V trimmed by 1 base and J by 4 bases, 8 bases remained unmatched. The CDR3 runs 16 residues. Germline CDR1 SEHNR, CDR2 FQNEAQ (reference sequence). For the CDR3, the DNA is TGTGCCAGCAGCTTAGAGTCAGGGGGCGTCGGCTATGGCTACACCTTC. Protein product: CASSLESGGVGYGYTF.

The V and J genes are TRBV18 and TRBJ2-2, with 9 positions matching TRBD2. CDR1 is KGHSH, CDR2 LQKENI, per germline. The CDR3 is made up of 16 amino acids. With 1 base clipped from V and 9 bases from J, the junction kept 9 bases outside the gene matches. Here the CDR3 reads CASSPQETSGTRELFF. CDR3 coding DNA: TGTGCCAGCTCACCACAGGAGACTAGCGGAACCAGGGAGCTGTTTTTT.

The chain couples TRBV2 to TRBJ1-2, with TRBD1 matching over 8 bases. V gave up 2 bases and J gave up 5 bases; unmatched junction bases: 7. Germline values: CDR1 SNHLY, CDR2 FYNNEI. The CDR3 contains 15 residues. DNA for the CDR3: TGTGCCAGCAGTGAACAGGGGGCCGCCGGGTATGGCTACACCTTC. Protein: CASSEQGAAGYGYTF.

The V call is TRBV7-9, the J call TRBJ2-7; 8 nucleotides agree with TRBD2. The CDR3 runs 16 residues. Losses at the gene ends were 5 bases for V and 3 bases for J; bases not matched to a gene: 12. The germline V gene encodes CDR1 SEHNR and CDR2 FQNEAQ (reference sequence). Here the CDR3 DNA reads TGTGCCAGCAGCCCAAGCAGGAGCGGGAGAAACTACGAGCAGTACTTC. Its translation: CASSPSRSGRNYEQYF.

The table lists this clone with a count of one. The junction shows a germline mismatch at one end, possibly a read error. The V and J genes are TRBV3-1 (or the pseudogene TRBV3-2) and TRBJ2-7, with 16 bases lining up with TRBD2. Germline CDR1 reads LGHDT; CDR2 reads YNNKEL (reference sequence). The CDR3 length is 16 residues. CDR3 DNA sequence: TGTGCCCGCAGCCTTGGGACTAGCGGGGGGGGGTACGAGCAGTACTTC. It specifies CARSLGTSGGGYEQYF.